One and the same sample provided the 11 T cell receptor beta chains below, sequenced in a study of control samples from healthy donors and cancer patients. The data were produced by immunoSEQ multiplex PCR, yet TCRdb's version contains in-frame clones alone and is incomplete. The repertoire has approximately 170,000 clones, approximately 90% of them found once; the top ten carry 1.4%. The specimen sequenced was blood. These receptors came from a young man in good health.

The chain is built from TRBV11-1 and TRBJ2-5; D gene unclear. There are 14 residues in the CDR3. The V end lost 3 bases, the J end lost 1 base, and 9 bases lay between the germline ends. The germline V gene has CDR1 SGHAT and CDR2 FQDESV (reference sequence). The CDR3 nucleotides are TGTGCCAGCAGCTTGGGCAGGACCCAAGAGACCCAGTACTTC. Its protein product is CASSLGRTQETQYF.

This chain joins TRBV2 and TRBJ1-3; D is uncertain. Between the trimmed V and J ends, which lost 3 bases and 2 bases, there was a span of 8 bases. Germline V gene data show CDR1 as SNHLY and CDR2 as FYNNEI. This CDR3 has 14 residues. CDR3 DNA: TGTGCCAGCAGTGAGAGCGGCACTGGAAACACCATATATTTT. Translating it yields CASSESGTGNTIYF.

The chain employs TRBV5-6 and TRBJ1-5, with D unresolved. Trimming shortened V by 2 bases and J by 11 bases, and 20 bases separated the two germline ends. From germline, CDR1 is SGHDT and CDR2 YYEEEE. This CDR3 is 15 amino acids long. The CDR3 loop is CASSFGGNLVRAQHF. CDR3 nucleotide sequence: TGTGCCAGCAGCTTTGGAGGGAATTTGGTACGGGCCCAGCATTTT.

This clone occurred once. Other nucleotide sequences in the sample specify the same CDR3. This rearrangement joins TRBV5-1 to TRBJ2-5; 13 bases match TRBD2. With V trimmed by 0 bases and J by 0 bases, 2 bases remained unmatched. CDR1 and CDR2 (germline): SGHRS, YFSETQ. This CDR3 has 17 amino acids. The CDR3, as DNA: TGCGCCAGCAGCTTGGGGACTAGCGGGGGTTACCAAGAGACCCAGTACTTC. It encodes CASSLGTSGGYQETQYF.

This clone occurred once. The chain joins TRBV18 to TRBJ1-3; 8 positions agree with TRBD1. CDR3 size: 16 residues. CDR1 is KGHSH and CDR2 is LQKENI in the germline V gene. Unmatched junction bases numbered 7, after V lost 3 bases and J lost 3 bases. The chain's CDR3 is CASSPIGQGGGNTIYF. For the CDR3, the DNA is TGTGCCAGCTCACCTATCGGACAGGGAGGTGGAAACACCATATATTTT.

J is TRBJ2-5 and V is TRBV12-3 or TRBV12-4; the D gene is possibly TRBD2 (6 bases). The V end lost 5 bases, the J end lost 7 bases, and 11 bases lay between the germline ends. This CDR3 is built from 12 residues. The chain's CDR3 is CASSPGGGTQYF. The CDR3 nucleotides read TGTGCCAGCAGTCCCGGGGGAGGGACCCAGTACTTC.

About this clone itself: This CDR3 is also generated by other DNA sequences in the sample. This sequence joins TRBV12-3 or TRBV12-4 and TRBJ1-1; D is ambiguous. Trimming pared 6 bases from V and 7 bases from J, leaving 9 bases between. The CDR3 spans 11 residues. Written as DNA, the CDR3 is TGTGCCAGCAGCTTGGCCGGTGAAGCTTTCTTT. Its translation: CASSLAGEAFF.

This clone appeared once. The gene calls are TRBV30 and TRBJ2-1; TRBD2 might be the D (5 bases). Trimming removed 3 bases from V and 6 bases from J, with 9 bases in between. The CDR3 contains 12 residues. Germline CDR1 and CDR2: GTSNPN and SVGIG (reference sequence). CDR3 sequence reads: CAWRASSNEQFF. CDR3 sequence (DNA): TGTGCCTGGAGAGCTAGCAGCAATGAGCAGTTCTTC. Complete variable domain (other parts from reference TRBV30 and TRBJ2-1): SQTIHQWPATLVQPVGSPLSLECTVEGTSNPNLYWYRQAAGRGLQLLFYSVGIGQISSEVPQNLSASRPQDRQFILSSKKLLLSDSGFYLCAWRASSNEQFFGPGTRLTVL.

The chain has TRBV27 and TRBJ2-7; D is unclear. The V gene's germline CDR1 is MNHEY and CDR2 SMNVEV (reference sequence). V was shortened by 7 bases and J by 2 bases, with 18 bases between the two germline ends. The CDR3 has 15 amino acids. The CDR3 DNA sequence: TGTGCCAGCATCCCCCGCTGGTCAGGTACCTACGAGCAGTACTTC. Its translation: CASIPRWSGTYEQYF.

A single count supports this clone. This sequence joins TRBV6-5 and TRBJ1-2; D is undetermined. The V end lost 7 bases, the J end lost 5 bases, and 11 bases lay between the germline ends. Germline V gene lookup returns CDR1 MNHEY and CDR2 SVGAGI. The CDR3 consists of 12 residues. The CDR3 sequence is CASTPTRYGYTF. DNA of the CDR3: TGTGCCAGCACTCCGACACGATATGGCTACACCTTC.

The gene calls are TRBV4-2 and TRBJ2-3; no clear D gene. CDR3 length: 15 amino acids. Germline lookup yields CDR1 LGHNA and CDR2 YNFKEQ. Trimming shortened V by 2 bases and J by 1 base, and 10 bases separated the two germline ends. In DNA, the CDR3 is TGTGCCAGCAGCCAACCGGGCGGTGGCACAGATACGCAGTATTTT. This codes for CASSQPGGGTDTQYF.